This TCR beta chain was sequenced during a study of T cell responses to AZD1222 COVID-19 vaccine. Study-level results: Dominant CD4 TCR responses targeted spike regions 160-218 and 743-854. Regions left unmutated in variants are reportedly the target of nearly half of spike-specific TCRs.

Doses given second, at about 4 or about 12 weeks, were pooled. TCRdb keeps only in-frame clones here, not all; method: immunoSEQ multiplex PCR. The table includes roughly 150,000 clones, 90% to 95% detected once. The CDR3 runs to 14 residues. Per germline, CDR1 SGHDT and CDR2 YYEEEE. Trimming took off 2 bases at V and 1 base at J, with 4 bases between the two ends. Note on this clone: What it binds is not known.

The source material was peripheral blood, sampled 28 days after the second AZD1222 dose. The chain uses TRBV5-6 and TRBJ2-6; D uncertain. The TCR comes from an adult who received the AZD1222 COVID-19 vaccine. CDR3 in DNA: TGTGCCAGCAGCTTAATTTCTGGGGCCAACGTCCTGACTTTC. Protein: CASSLISGANVLTF.